One TCR beta chain is described in this entry. This clonotype was detected many times. Its antigen is still unknown. No per-base quality is available; no much larger clone lies one base away. The library was prepared using 5' RACE. TCRdb records Illumina HiSeq 2500 as the sequencer. The second PCR ran for roughly 6 to 11 cycles and used a J-beta primer mix along with a sample-barcoded 5' primer. Each TCR beta cDNA molecule received a unique molecular identifier from a template-switch 5' adaptor carrying 12 random nucleotides. Each sample yielded at least 3 million CDR3-containing paired-end reads. First-strand cDNA synthesis was performed from all RNA using the Mint cDNA synthesis kit, with priming by a TRBC-specific oligonucleotide. Following uracil-DNA glycosylase treatment, a first 18-cycle PCR with universal primers M1SS and BC2_uni_R was performed on all cDNA. As for how the authors treated the data: For normalization, 1 million high-quality reads were randomly selected from each sample, with every read carrying a distinct molecular identifier. Instead of being binned into consensus sequences, reads that shared molecular identifiers were thrown out. CDR3 identification, clonotype clustering and error correction used MiTCR with a Q25 quality threshold and the strictest error-elimination algorithm. A nonparametric unseen species model using Euler transformation provided a lower-bound estimate of total TCR beta diversity. TCRdb redid the processing of the public reads, applying fastp at Q25 and MiXCR, and retained in-frame beta chains. Every CDR3 protein is listed once, alongside the most common genes and DNA of its rows. What appears here as the V and J calls and clone size reflects TCRdb's work, not the paper's. For this sample there are a few hundred thousand distinct CDR3 sequences; 25% to 30% appear just once. Of the sample, 25% to 35% is held by the ten largest clones.

Systemically healthy Caucasian individuals from Russia, approximately 39 in total and aged about 6 to 100 years, were included as donors. Each donor gave about 9.8 milliliters of peripheral blood, drawn into EDTA-treated Vacutainer tubes. Ficoll-Paque density-gradient centrifugation was used to isolate PBMCs, with at least 7 million per sample. Total RNA, at least 5 micrograms per sample, was extracted from PBMCs with Trizol reagent. For every donor, an aliquot of PBMCs went through flow cytometry to measure the percentages of naive CD45RAhigh/CD27high T cells. These data come from a study of blood T cells in healthy people across ages (dated by TCRdb to about 2015). Describing the broader study: In model experiments, template switching captured about one uniquely barcoded TCR beta cDNA molecule for every two T cells. Age-related changes in TCR beta repertoire diversity were measured in the study by deep sequencing normalized with unique cDNA molecular identifiers. Four age groups were formed from the donors: young (average approximately 15 years), middle-aged (approximately 41), aged (more than 55) and long-lived (more than 75). To avoid experimental bias, donors of different ages were spread randomly across the sequencing lanes. The study analyzed two additional independent replicas of 1 million unique cDNA reads from the same blood draw for two donors, one aged 18 to 29 and one aged 80 or older. General conclusions and limits of the study: Because profiling used bulk unsorted PBMCs, naive and antigen-experienced compartments could not be compared conclusively. Because donor CMV infection status was unknown, age-related changes in expanded clonotypes were potentially confounded. As age increased, observed TCR beta diversity per million T cells dropped in a roughly linear way, and a significant reduction was already evident by age about 40. Estimates of total diversity based on one million sequenced T cells were regarded as lower bounds and as underestimates. Compared with the aged group, the long-lived group had more naive CD4+ T cells, fewer expanded clones and increased TCR diversity, a pattern suggesting age selection. Observed TCR beta diversity correlated strongly with the percentage of naive T cells measured by flow cytometry.

The sequenced sample consisted of blood. The origin of this receptor is a woman in her 70s in good health.

This receptor carries the CDR3 CASSPGALANYGYTF. The nucleotides are TGTGCCAGCAGCCCTGGGGCCCTAGCTAACTATGGCTACACCTTC. The rearrangement joined TRBV13 to TRBJ1-2; a weak D assignment points to TRBD1 (5 bases agree). The germline V gene (reference sequence) provides CDR1 PRHDT and CDR2 FYEKMQ. Its CDR3 holds 15 amino acids, cysteine through phenylalanine. CDR3 DNA only is kept here, 45 bases in frame from base 1. V is shortened by 5 bases, J by 0 bases, and the region joining them spans 13 bases. This CDR3, with the reference TRBV13 and TRBJ1-2 proteins standing in past its ends, gives the full variable domain AAGVIQSPRHLIKEKRETATLKCYPIPRHDTVYWYQQGPGQDPQFLISFYEKMQSDKGSIPDRFSAQQFSDYHSELNMSSLELGDSALYFCASSPGALANYGYTFGSGTRLTVV.